The T cell receptor (beta chain) described here comes from a study of T cell changes during pregnancy in multiple sclerosis. The CDR3 is made up of 14 amino acids. The germline V gene has CDR1 LNHDA and CDR2 SQIVND (reference sequence). V shed 3 bases, J shed 1 base, and the junction held 2 bases outside the gene matches. Data came from immunoSEQ multiplex PCR; TCRdb stores just in-frame clones and leaves some out. The data contain 90,000 to 120,000 clones, roughly 90% of them singletons. The sequence came from a female donor in good health, enrolled as a control in a pregnancy study. The source was peripheral blood, collected in the third trimester of pregnancy. The chain couples TRBV19 to TRBJ2-7; 8 bases are a match to TRBD1. For the CDR3, the DNA is TGTGCCAGTAGTATTCGGGACAGGTCCTACGAGCAGTACTTC. Translation: CASSIRDRSYEQYF.